The 26 T cell receptor beta chains presented below share a single source sample, sequenced in a study of graft-versus-host responses after intestinal transplantation. Plates contained 200,000 CFSE-labeled responder cells and 200,000 irradiated, violet-dye-labeled stimulator cells. Sequencing was performed with immunoSEQ multiplex PCR; in TCRdb, only in-frame clones are kept and a portion is missing. The sample records thousands of clones, about 30% being singletons. The sample consisted of alloreactive CD8+ T cells from a mixed lymphocyte reaction culture, taken before transplantation. Documented subset: CFSE-low proliferating T cells sorted from roughly 6-day pre-transplant mixed lymphocyte reaction (GvH or HvG direction). Receptors originate from a human patient who was an organ donor for intestinal transplantation.

This sequence joins TRBV29-1 and TRBJ1-1; 7 bases fit TRBD1. V shed 7 bases, J shed 5 bases, and the junction held 13 bases outside the gene matches. The CDR3 runs to 14 residues. The germline CDR1 and CDR2 sequences are SQVTM and ANQGSEA. The CDR3 region has the DNA TGCAGCGGCGGGACAGCCTTTTTGGGGACTGAAGCTTTCTTT. Translating gives CSGGTAFLGTEAFF.

This clone was found once. The rearrangement links TRBV7-5 to TRBJ2-7; TRBD2, the table's D call, was not compared with the DNA. TRBV7-5 is a pseudogene segment. The CDR3 is 14 amino acids. CDR3 bases: TGTGCCAGCAGCTCTTCGGGATCCTCCTACGAGCAGTACTTC. Its translation is CASSSSGSSYEQYF.

This clone was observed once. J is TRBJ2-7 and V is TRBV28, with 16 bases identical to TRBD2. Germline CDR1 reads MDHEN; CDR2 reads SYDVKM. The V and J ends lost 5 bases and 3 bases, in that order; junction bases with no gene match: 10. There are 18 residues in the CDR3. This CDR3 is CASSAPGLAGGPIYEQYF. The CDR3 bases are TGTGCCAGCAGTGCCCCGGGACTAGCGGGAGGGCCTATCTACGAGCAGTACTTC.

In DNA form, the CDR3 reads TGTGCCTGGAACCTAGGAACCTACAATGAGCAGTTCTTC. It is translated as CAWNLGTYNEQFF. The chain combines TRBV30 with TRBJ2-1; D is unresolved. Germline CDR1 and CDR2: GTSNPN and SVGIG (reference sequence). This CDR3 is 13 amino acids long. V gave up 4 bases and J gave up 2 bases, with 9 bases separating them.

The chain uses TRBV6-5 and TRBJ1-2; D gene unclear. Germline CDR1 is MNHEY and CDR2 is SVGAGI. The CDR3 is made up of 13 amino acids. The V end was cut by 0 bases, the J end by 7 bases, with 9 bases between. The CDR3 is CASSYSLFGGYTF. The CDR3 nucleotides read TGTGCCAGCAGTTACTCGTTATTCGGTGGCTACACCTTC.

V usage is TRBV9 and J usage is TRBJ1-2, with TRBD1 identical over 9 bases. The germline V gene encodes CDR1 SGDLS and CDR2 YYNGEE. The CDR3 has 13 residues. With 2 bases clipped from V and 8 bases from J, the junction kept 4 bases outside the gene matches. CDR3 residues: CASSVTGGGGYTF. CDR3 in DNA: TGTGCCAGCAGCGTCACAGGGGGCGGGGGCTACACCTTC.

The rearrangement uses TRBV9 and TRBJ1-1, with D perhaps matching TRBD1 (5 bases). CDR1 is SGDLS, CDR2 YYNGEE, per germline. Trimming removed 4 bases from V and 11 bases from J, with 15 bases in between. The CDR3 extends over 12 amino acids. The DNA for the CDR3 is TGTGCCAGCAGCACCCAGGGAGGTCGCGCTTTCTTT. Translation gives CASSTQGGRAFF.

This clone turned up a few times. The V call is TRBV6-1, the J call TRBJ1-2; D is undetermined. The germline V and J ends were trimmed by 6 bases and 8 bases, with 13 bases remaining between them. This CDR3 region has 12 residues. Germline CDR1 MNHNS, CDR2 SASEGT. The CDR3: CASRRVRRGYTF. The DNA for the CDR3 is TGTGCCAGCAGGAGGGTGAGAAGGGGCTACACCTTC.

This clone occurred a few times. The chain joins TRBV13 to TRBJ2-1, with 8 bases identical to TRBD2. The V segment lost 11 bases and the J segment 0 bases; nucleotides outside the gene matches: 12. Germline CDR1 and CDR2: PRHDT and FYEKMQ (reference sequence). There are 16 residues in the CDR3. This CDR3 reads CALFKREGDSYNEQFF. The CDR3, as DNA: TGTGCCCTATTCAAACGGGAGGGCGACTCCTACAATGAGCAGTTCTTC.

This clone was detected only once. This chain connects TRBV6-1 to TRBJ1-2; tentatively, D is TRBD1 (6 bases). Germline CDR1 and CDR2: MNHNS and SASEGT. The CDR3 sequence is 14 residues long. The V gene lost 2 bases and the J gene lost 4 bases, with 11 bases spanning the gap. CDR3 coding DNA: TGTGCCAGCAGTGAACGGGGGGGCGCCTATGGCTACACCTTC. Protein sequence: CASSERGGAYGYTF.

V and J are TRBV6-1 and TRBJ2-5, with D possibly being TRBD2 (7 bases). This CDR3 region has 15 residues. Trimming took off 2 bases at V and 5 bases at J, with 15 bases between the two ends. Germline loops: CDR1 MNHNS, CDR2 SASEGT. CDR3 protein: CASSEIQGGGETQYF. The CDR3 region has the DNA TGTGCCAGCAGTGAAATACAGGGAGGGGGGGAGACCCAGTACTTC.

This clone was detected a few times. The rearrangement links TRBV18 to TRBJ1-2, with D maybe TRBD1 (5 bases). Trimming pared 4 bases from V and 4 bases from J, leaving 13 bases between. Germline lookup yields CDR1 KGHSH and CDR2 LQKENI. CDR3 size: 14 residues. CDR3 sequence (DNA): TGTGCCAGCTCACGTCGCAGGGCCCTCTATGGCTACACCTTC. Its translation: CASSRRRALYGYTF.

In its sample, this clone was seen a few times. The chain employs TRBV27 and TRBJ2-3; D is unresolved. Germline CDR1 is MNHEY and CDR2 is SMNVEV (reference sequence). Trimming shortened V by 4 bases and J by 5 bases, and 4 bases separated the two germline ends. There are 11 residues in the CDR3. The CDR3 loop reads CASSSLDTQYF. As DNA, the CDR3 is TGTGCCAGCAGTTCTTTAGATACGCAGTATTTT.

This clone ranks as medium-sized. V is TRBV7-9 and J is TRBJ2-7; D remains unclear. Germline lookup yields CDR1 SEHNR and CDR2 FQNEAQ (reference sequence). The CDR3 is 15 amino acids. Trimming left V 4 bases short and J 3 bases short, with 16 bases between. Here the CDR3 DNA reads TGTGCCAGCAGCTCCGCTCAACTGCGGCTCTACGAGCAGTACTTC. This encodes CASSSAQLRLYEQYF.

This chain joins TRBV6-6 and TRBJ1-3; D remains ambiguous. The CDR3 is made up of 14 amino acids. V gave up 2 bases and J gave up 0 bases, with 5 bases separating them. Germline CDR1 and CDR2: MNHNY and SVGAGI (reference sequence). This chain's CDR3 is CASSYTGSGNTIYF. CDR3 coding DNA: TGTGCCAGCAGTTACACGGGCTCTGGAAACACCATATATTTT.

The chain combines TRBV6-5 with TRBJ2-3; D gene uncertain. The V end lost 3 bases, the J end lost 0 bases, and 7 bases lay between the germline ends. Germline CDR1 is MNHEY and CDR2 is SVGAGI. The CDR3 contains 14 residues. CDR3 sequence: CASSYSFSTDTQYF. DNA of the CDR3: TGTGCCAGCAGTTATAGCTTCAGCACAGATACGCAGTATTTT.

This rearrangement joins TRBV2 to TRBJ2-3, with D possibly being TRBD1 (6 bases). The CDR3 spans 16 residues. Germline V CDR1 and CDR2: SNHLY, FYNNEI. Between the trimmed V and J ends, which lost 10 bases and 1 base, there was a span of 21 bases. CDR3 sequence reads: CAIAPGAEGGTDTQYF. As DNA, the CDR3 is TGTGCCATTGCTCCCGGGGCCGAGGGGGGCACAGATACGCAGTATTTT.

This clone has more than one count but fewer than ten. V gene TRBV27 combines with J gene TRBJ2-1, with D perhaps TRBD2 (5 bases). The germline V and J ends were trimmed by 5 bases and 3 bases, with 11 bases remaining between them. CDR1 is MNHEY and CDR2 is SMNVEV in the germline V gene (reference sequence). CDR3 length: 14 residues. This CDR3 is CASSLPGNYNEQFF. The CDR3 nucleotides are TGTGCCAGCAGTCTCCCCGGGAACTACAATGAGCAGTTCTTC.

The J gene is TRBJ1-5, the V gene TRBV27, with D unclear. The germline CDR1 and CDR2 sequences are MNHEY and SMNVEV (reference sequence). V dropped 0 bases and J dropped 2 bases, with 2 bases sitting between them. The CDR3 has 13 residues. The DNA for the CDR3 is TGTGCCAGCAGTTTATCCGGCAATCAGCCCCAGCATTTT. Its translation is CASSLSGNQPQHF.

The gene calls are TRBV19 and TRBJ2-7; tentatively, D is TRBD1 (6 bases). This CDR3 has 17 residues. Trimming shortened V by 5 bases and J by 3 bases, and 23 bases separated the two germline ends. Germline lookup yields CDR1 LNHDA and CDR2 SQIVND (reference sequence). CDR3 coding DNA: TGTGCCAGTAGTCGACGGGACAACCTCCCTCCATTCTACGAGCAGTACTTC. It is translated as CASSRRDNLPPFYEQYF.

In DNA, the CDR3 is TGTGCCAGCAGTGGGGAGAATGAAAAACTGTTTTTT. This translates into CASSGENEKLFF. The rearrangement uses TRBV6-1 and TRBJ1-4; no clear D. Germline values: CDR1 MNHNS, CDR2 SASEGT. Trimming removed 4 bases at V and 5 bases at J, with 5 bases between. The CDR3 consists of 12 residues.

The chain recombines TRBV10-3 with TRBJ2-1, with 13 positions matching TRBD2. CDR3 size: 14 residues. Germline values: CDR1 ENHRY, CDR2 SYGVKD. Germline trimming cut 6 bases from V and 6 bases from J; bases unmatched to any gene: 2. The CDR3 sequence: CAIRRTSGSNEQFF. Here the CDR3 DNA reads TGTGCCATCAGGAGGACTAGCGGGAGCAATGAGCAGTTCTTC.

This clone has just a few counts. The chain uses TRBV2 and TRBJ2-1; weak D call: TRBD2 (6 bases). This CDR3 region has 15 residues. Trimming removed 2 bases at V and 2 bases at J, with 10 bases between. Germline loops: CDR1 SNHLY, CDR2 FYNNEI. The CDR3: CASSEFGGTYNEQFF. CDR3 nucleotide sequence: TGTGCCAGCAGTGAATTCGGGGGAACCTACAATGAGCAGTTCTTC.

This clone was seen a handful of times. The chain links TRBV4-2 to TRBJ2-1, with 7 bases that match TRBD2. The CDR3 extends over 16 amino acids. CDR1 and CDR2 from the germline V gene are LGHNA and YNFKEQ. V gave up 4 bases and J gave up 4 bases; unmatched junction bases: 10. CDR3 residues: CASSRDGLEGYNEQFF. CDR3 nucleotides: TGTGCCAGCAGCCGGGATGGACTAGAGGGGTACAATGAGCAGTTCTTC.

This clone occurred once. J is TRBJ2-2 and V is TRBV6-6; 9 bases line up with TRBD1. V trimming: 2 bases; J trimming: 5 bases; junction bases outside the gene matches: 6. This CDR3 comprises 16 residues. Germline CDR1 reads MNHNY; CDR2 reads SVGAGI (reference sequence). CDR3 sequence: CASSYGGQGRTGELFF. Written as DNA, the CDR3 is TGTGCCAGCAGTTACGGGGGACAGGGTAGAACCGGGGAGCTGTTTTTT.

The rearrangement joins TRBV13 to TRBJ2-5; TRBD2 aligns across 13 bases. CDR1 PRHDT and CDR2 FYEKMQ come from the germline V gene (reference sequence). The CDR3 extends over 20 amino acids. V trimming: 5 bases; J trimming: 4 bases; junction bases outside the gene matches: 19. CDR3 loop: CASSPRKLAGGLWWGETQYF. Here the CDR3 DNA reads TGTGCCAGCAGCCCAAGAAAACTAGCGGGAGGGCTTTGGTGGGGAGAGACCCAGTACTTC.